This T cell receptor (beta chain) derives from a study of tumor-infiltrating lymphocytes in primary liver carcinoma. Across the whole study: Ages ranged from 30 to 69, with HCC or mixed HCC-cholangiocarcinoma.

Synthesis of TCR beta cDNA was carried out from 500 ng total RNA with a constant-region primer. ARM-PCR was slightly modified, and three nested multiplex PCR rounds with it gave rise to the TCR beta libraries. Each of the first two PCR rounds ran roughly 9 cycles with TRBV1-TRBV30 forward and C-beta reverse primers. TCRdb re-analysed the multiplex PCR reads in MiXCR, keeping a single row per CDR3 protein. Of 310,000 or so distinct CDR3 sequences detected, around three fifths appear once; the ten largest clones hold around 15%. In addition to blood RNA drawn from unsorted whole blood, germline DNA was extracted. About 3.7 milliliters of peripheral blood were drawn presurgically. V gave up 5 bases and J gave up 7 bases; unmatched junction bases: 11. This CDR3 has 14 amino acids. Looked up from germline, CDR1 is WSHSY and CDR2 is SAAADI.

The chain uses TRBV10-2 and TRBJ2-7; 7 nucleotides match TRBD1. Sequencing used peripheral blood. The TCR sequence derives from a woman in her thirties with primary liver carcinoma and hepatitis B virus infection. The CDR3 sequence: CASSSGTAPGEQYF. The DNA of the CDR3 is TGCGCCAGCAGTTCCGGGACAGCCCCCGGGGAGCAGTACTTC.